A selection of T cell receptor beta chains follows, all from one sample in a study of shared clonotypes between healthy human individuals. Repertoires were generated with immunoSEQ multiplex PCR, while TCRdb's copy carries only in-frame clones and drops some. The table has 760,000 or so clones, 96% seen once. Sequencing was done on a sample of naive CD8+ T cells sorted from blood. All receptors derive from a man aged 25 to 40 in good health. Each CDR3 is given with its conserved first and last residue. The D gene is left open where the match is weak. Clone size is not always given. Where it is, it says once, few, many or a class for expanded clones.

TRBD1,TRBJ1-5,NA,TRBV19,CASSHTGGAGNQPQHF,TGTGCCAGTAGCCACACAGGGGGCGCGGGCAATCAGCCCCAGCATTTT
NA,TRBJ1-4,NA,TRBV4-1,CASSGQAKDEKLFF,TGCGCCAGCAGCGGGCAGGCGAAGGATGAAAAACTGTTTTTT
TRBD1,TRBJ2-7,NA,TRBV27,CASKGASYEQYF,TGTGCCAGCAAGGGGGCCTCCTACGAGCAGTACTTC
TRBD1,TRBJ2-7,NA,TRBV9,CASSVGTGAGYEQYF,TGTGCCAGCAGCGTAGGGACAGGGGCTGGATACGAGCAGTACTTC
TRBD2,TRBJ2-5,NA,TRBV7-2,CASSSQSELAGPFQETQYF,TGTGCCAGCAGCTCCCAGAGCGAACTAGCGGGACCTTTCCAAGAGACCCAGTACTTC
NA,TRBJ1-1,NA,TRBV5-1,CASSHIDSLNTEAFF,TGCGCCAGCAGCCACATCGACAGCTTGAACACTGAAGCTTTCTTT
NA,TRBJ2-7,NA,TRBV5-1,CASSLVAGAYEQYF,TGCGCCAGCAGCTTGGTCGCGGGTGCGTACGAGCAGTACTTC
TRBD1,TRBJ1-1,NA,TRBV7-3,CASSPGTGILNTEAFF,TGTGCCAGCAGCCCAGGGACAGGGATACTGAACACTGAAGCTTTCTTT
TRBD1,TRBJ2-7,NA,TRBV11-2,CASSTTDRGRTYEQYF,TGTGCCAGCAGCACTACGGACAGGGGGCGGACCTACGAGCAGTACTTC
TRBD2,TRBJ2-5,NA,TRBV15,CATALADQETQYF,TGTGCCACCGCACTAGCGGACCAAGAGACCCAGTACTTC
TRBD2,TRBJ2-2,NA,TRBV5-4,CASSLGGSGRGELFF,TGTGCCAGCAGCTTGGGGGGTAGCGGGCGCGGGGAGCTGTTTTTT
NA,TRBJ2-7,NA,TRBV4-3,CASSQAAGPWREQYF,TGCGCCAGCAGCCAAGCCGCGGGCCCATGGCGCGAGCAGTACTTC
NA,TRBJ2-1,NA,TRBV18,CASWTGPPTNEQFF,TGTGCCAGCTGGACGGGGCCACCTACCAATGAGCAGTTCTTC
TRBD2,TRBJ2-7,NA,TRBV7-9,CASSLSGRARDEQYF,TGTGCCAGCAGCTTGAGCGGGAGGGCCAGAGACGAGCAGTACTTC
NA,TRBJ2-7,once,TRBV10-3,CAISESPAYEQYF,TGTGCCATCAGTGAGTCCCCCGCCTACGAGCAGTACTTC
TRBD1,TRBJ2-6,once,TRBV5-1,CASSYSGTELFGANVLTF,TGCGCCAGCAGCTATTCCGGGACAGAGTTGTTCGGGGCCAACGTCCTGACTTTC
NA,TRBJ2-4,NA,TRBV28,CASSFEGRAEGGNIQYF,TGTGCCAGCAGTTTTGAAGGCCGTGCAGAGGGGGGAAACATTCAGTACTTC
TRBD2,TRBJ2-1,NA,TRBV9,CASSAREPDNEQFF,TGTGCCAGCAGCGCGCGGGAGCCTGACAATGAGCAGTTCTTC
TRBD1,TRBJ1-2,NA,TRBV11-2,CASRLRDRAYGYTF,TGTGCCAGCAGGCTCCGGGACAGGGCCTATGGCTACACCTTC
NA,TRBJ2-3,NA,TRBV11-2,CASSSVPGGGGEHTDTQYF,TGTGCCAGCAGCTCCGTTCCAGGGGGAGGTGGGGAACACACAGATACGCAGTATTTT
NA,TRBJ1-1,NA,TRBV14,CASSLRHTEAFF,TGTGCCAGCAGCCTAAGACACACTGAAGCTTTCTTT
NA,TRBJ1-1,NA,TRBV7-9,CASSGEMNTEAFF,TGTGCCAGCTCAGGGGAAATGAACACTGAAGCTTTCTTT
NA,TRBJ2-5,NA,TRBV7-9,CASSLALGSKETQYF,TGTGCCAGCAGCTTAGCTCTAGGGAGCAAAGAGACCCAGTACTTC
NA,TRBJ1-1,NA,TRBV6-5,CASSYSRLNTEAFF,TGTGCCAGCAGTTACTCACGGCTCAACACTGAAGCTTTCTTT
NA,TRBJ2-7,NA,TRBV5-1,CASSLVAYEQYF,TGCGCCAGCAGCTTGGTGGCCTACGAGCAGTACTTC
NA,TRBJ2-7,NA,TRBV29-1,CSVENMSYEQYF,TGCAGCGTGGAGAACATGAGCTACGAGCAGTACTTC
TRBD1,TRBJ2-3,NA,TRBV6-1,CASSEPGGLTDTQYF,TGTGCCAGCAGTGAACCAGGGGGCCTCACAGATACGCAGTATTTT
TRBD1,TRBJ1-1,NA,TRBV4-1,CASSHPDRGGNTEAFF,TGCGCCAGCAGCCACCCGGACAGGGGAGGGAACACTGAAGCTTTCTTT
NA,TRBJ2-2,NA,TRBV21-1,CASTFSCSGELFF,TGTGCCAGCACCTTTTCATGCTCCGGGGAGCTGTTTTTT
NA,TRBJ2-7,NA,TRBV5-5,CASSPQPFPPYEQYF,TGTGCCAGCAGCCCACAACCCTTTCCCCCTTACGAGCAGTACTTC
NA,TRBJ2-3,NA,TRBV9,CASSVSGSTDTQYF,TGTGCCAGCAGCGTGAGCGGCAGCACAGATACGCAGTATTTT
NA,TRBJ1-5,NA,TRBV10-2,CASSDNGHNQPQHF,TGCGCCAGCAGTGATAACGGACACAATCAGCCCCAGCATTTT
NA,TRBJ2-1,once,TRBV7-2,CASSLDRNEQFF,TGTGCCAGCAGCTTAGACCGGAATGAGCAGTTCTTC
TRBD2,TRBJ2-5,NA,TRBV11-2,CASSSILGTSKETQYF,TGTGCCAGCAGCTCTATTCTCGGGACTAGCAAAGAGACCCAGTACTTC
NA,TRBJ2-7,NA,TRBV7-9,CASSPQGVEQYF,TGTGCCAGCAGCCCCCAAGGGGTCGAGCAGTACTTC
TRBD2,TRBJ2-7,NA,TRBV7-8,CASRGPRGAGGPYEQYF,TGTGCCAGCAGGGGGCCACGAGGAGCGGGAGGGCCATACGAGCAGTACTTC
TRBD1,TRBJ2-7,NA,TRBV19,CASSGTLFGTGDPHF,TGTGCCAGTAGTGGCACGCTGTTCGGGACAGGGGACCCTCACTTC
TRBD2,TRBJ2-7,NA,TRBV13,CASSLESSGSSHEQYF,TGTGCCAGCAGCTTAGAGTCTAGCGGGAGTTCTCACGAGCAGTACTTC
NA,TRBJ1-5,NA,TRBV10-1,CASSVWARPQPQHF,TGCGCCAGCAGTGTCTGGGCGAGGCCTCAGCCCCAGCATTTT
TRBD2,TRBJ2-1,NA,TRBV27,CASSIIAGDYNEQFF,TGTGCCAGCAGCATTATAGCGGGAGACTACAATGAGCAGTTCTTC
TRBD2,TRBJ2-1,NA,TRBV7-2,CASSSIRGSGRAQFF,TGTGCCAGCAGCTCGATTCGTGGTAGCGGGAGGGCCCAGTTCTTC
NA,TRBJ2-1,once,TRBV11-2,CASSLRGWHEQFF,TGTGCCAGCAGCCTGAGAGGGTGGCATGAGCAGTTCTTC
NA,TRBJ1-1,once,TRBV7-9,CASSLMTDVNTEAFF,TGTGCCAGCAGCTTGATGACAGACGTGAACACTGAAGCTTTCTTT
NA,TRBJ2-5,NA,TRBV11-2,CASSLGTTGIRTQYF,TGTGCCAGCAGCTTAGGAACCACAGGGATTAGGACCCAGTACTTC
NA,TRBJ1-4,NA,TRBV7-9,CASSSAGFEKLFF,TGTGCCAGCAGCTCCGCGGGATTTGAAAAACTGTTTTTT
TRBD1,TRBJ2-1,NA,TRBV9,CASSGETGDNEQFF,TGTGCCAGCAGCGGAGAGACAGGGGACAATGAGCAGTTCTTC
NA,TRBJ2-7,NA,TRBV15,CATSRVDGGSSYEQYF,TGTGCCACCAGCAGAGTGGACGGCGGTTCTTCCTACGAGCAGTACTTC
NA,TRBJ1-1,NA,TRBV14,CASSPPRRNTEAFF,TGTGCCAGCAGCCCACCCCGACGGAACACTGAAGCTTTCTTT
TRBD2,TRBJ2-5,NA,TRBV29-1,CSADWRENEETQYF,TGCAGCGCCGACTGGCGGGAGAATGAGGAGACCCAGTACTTC
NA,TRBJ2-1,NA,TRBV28,CASSADRNNEQFF,TGTGCCAGCAGCGCTGACAGAAACAATGAGCAGTTCTTC
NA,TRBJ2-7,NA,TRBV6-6,CASSPGKRIDEQYF,TGTGCCAGCAGTCCCGGGAAAAGGATCGACGAGCAGTACTTC
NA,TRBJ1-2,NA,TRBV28,CASSSTTLREPNYGYTF,TGTGCCAGCAGTTCCACTACTCTCAGGGAGCCCAACTATGGCTACACCTTC
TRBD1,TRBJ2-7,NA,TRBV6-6,CASSGQVGYEQYF,TGTGCCAGCAGCGGACAGGTCGGGTACGAGCAGTACTTC
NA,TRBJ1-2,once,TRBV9,CASSERADNYTF,TGTGCCAGCAGCGAGAGGGCGGATAACTACACCTTC
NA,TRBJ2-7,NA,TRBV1,CTSSQDRLAGLSPGEQYF,TGCACCAGCAGCCAAGATCGACTAGCGGGCTTATCCCCCGGCGAGCAGTACTTC